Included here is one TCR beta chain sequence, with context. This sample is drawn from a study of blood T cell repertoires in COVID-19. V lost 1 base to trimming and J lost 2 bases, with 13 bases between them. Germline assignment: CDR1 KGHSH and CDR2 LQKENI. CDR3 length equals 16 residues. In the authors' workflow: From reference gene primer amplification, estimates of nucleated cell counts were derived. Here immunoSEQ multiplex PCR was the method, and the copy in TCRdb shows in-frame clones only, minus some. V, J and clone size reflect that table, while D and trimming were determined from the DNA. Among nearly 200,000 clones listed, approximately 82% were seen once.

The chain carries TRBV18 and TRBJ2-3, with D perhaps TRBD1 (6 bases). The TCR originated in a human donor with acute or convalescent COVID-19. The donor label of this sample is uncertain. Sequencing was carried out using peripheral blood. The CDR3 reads CASSPRQVRNTDTQYF. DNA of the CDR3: TGTGCCAGCTCACCACGACAGGTTCGTAACACAGATACGCAGTATTTT.